This record covers a single T cell receptor (beta chain). As yet, its antigen is unknown. Germline CDR1 is KGHSH and CDR2 is LQKENI. The CDR3 covers 14 residues. The V gene lost 2 bases and the J gene lost 4 bases, with 9 bases spanning the gap. This entry belongs to a study of vaccination and CD4 T cells after COVID-19. Turning to the study itself: Post-vaccine sampling followed dose two by a median about 69 days (range 14 to 241).

Treatment here: approximately 9-day PBMC culture with coronavirus spike peptide pools or control peptides (ViraFEST assay). Positive PCR dates spanned March to December 2020, predating US Alpha, Beta and Delta variants. Scientists ran DNA taken from cultured CD4+ T cells through the Oncomine TCR Beta short-read assay for sequencing. Each CDR3 protein is one row after TCRdb ran MiXCR on the PCR reads. The sample yields 15,000 to 20,000 distinct CDR3 sequences, more than 40% seen once. This specimen consisted of CD4+ T cells from blood, cultured in vitro, obtained before SARS-CoV-2 vaccination. V and J are TRBV18 and TRBJ1-5; D ambiguous. This receptor was taken from a human donor who had recovered from COVID-19. CDR3 nucleotides: TGTGCCAGCTCACCATTGGGGTCTAATCAGCCCCAGCATTTT. Residues: CASSPLGSNQPQHF.